The present entry profiles one T cell receptor (beta chain) with its context. Its recognized antigen is unknown. No base qualities exist here, and no much larger clone lies one base off it. The data were taken from a study of shared clonotypes between healthy human individuals (dated by TCRdb to about 2020). With regard to the full study: A few men and a couple of women, aged 18 to 49 years, made up the cohort. Blood TCR repertoires of roughly 5 healthy adults were deeply sequenced to estimate repertoire size and the extent of clonotype sharing between individuals. To increase sequencing depth and limit assay-specific biases, TCR repertoire library preparation and sequencing were carried out by different laboratories using diverse techniques. Leukapheresis yielded between about 0.9 and 10 billion PBMCs per donor. Overall results and qualifications from the work: Only blood was sampled, and tissue TCR repertoires likely differ from those in blood. Because the study included a small number of donors, the genetic and exposure-history diversity represented was limited. Pairwise subsampling led to the expectation that sequencing depth would affect the degree of clonotype sharing among donors.

Healthy HIV-negative adults with no recently reported acute infections or vaccinations were included as donors. Only Caucasian adults living in Nashville, Tennessee, USA were represented among the donors. For unsorted samples, 90 million or so PBMCs were counted, and genomic DNA was extracted using the QIAamp DNA Blood Mini kit. After blood collection by leukapheresis, PBMCs were isolated using Ficoll-Histopaque density gradient centrifugation and then cryopreserved in the vapor phase of liquid nitrogen. TCR CDR3 regions were amplified from genomic DNA by multiplex PCR using the deep immunoSEQ assay. Extracted genomic DNA from each cell subset was spread evenly across all wells of several immunoSEQ 96-well plates, with each plate serving as a replicate. For unsorted PBMC, each replicate PCR was loaded with approximately 0.3 ug genomic DNA, equivalent to about 30,000 T cell genomes. Genomic DNA from unsorted PBMC was sequenced over ten immunoSEQ deep assay plates. The purified libraries were quantified using a Qubit 3.0 fluorometer, sized with a Bioanalyzer 2100, and then quantified again using the KAPA Library Quantification kit. Each immunoSEQ 96-well plate was sequenced on its own single-read 150-cycle Illumina NextSeq 550 flow cell. The authors' pipeline ran thus. The immunoSEQ output contained only junctional sequences without quality scores, so filtering could not match that applied to full-length reads. To assign V/J genes and CDR3, sequences were annotated against IMGT germline references using PyIR, a Python wrapper for IgBLAST v1.9. Reads were removed for weak V/J assignments (E-value above 1e-6), missing CDR3, stop codons, out-of-frame junctions, or ambiguous translated residues. V3J clonotypes were defined by identical inferred V gene, J gene, and CDR3 amino acid sequence. To compute the percentage overlap between repertoires, the number of shared unique clonotypes was divided by the size of the smaller repertoire. Repertoire richness was assessed with RTK rarefaction, the Chao1 estimator, and Recon v2.1 estimates of unobserved clonotypes. TCRdb provides this immuneACCESS table in a form limited to in-frame rearrangements. Some clones are lacking; in checked studies, under half of them reflect an unresolved V gene, and why the rest are absent is not known. The D gene and trimming were derived from the DNA, and the V and J assignments and clone size from that table. For this sample there are approximately 500,000 clones; 79% appear just once. The top ten hold around 13% of the sample.

CDR1 and CDR2 are read off the germline V gene (reference sequence) as MNHNY and SVGAGI. Spanning cysteine to phenylalanine, the CDR3 consists of 13 amino acids. Solely the CDR3 DNA is kept, with 39 bases framed from the first base. The V and J ends are trimmed by 0 bases and 15 bases, leaving 15 bases between them. The sequenced sample consisted of PBMCs. The chain joins TRBV6-6 to TRBJ2-1, with a weak D call of TRBD1 (6 bases match). This receptor was taken from a woman aged 40-49 years in good health. Some clones in this sample may be carry-over from other donors' samples. The CDR3: CASSYSNRDIRFF. The sequence in DNA is TGTGCCAGCAGTTACTCGAATCGGGACATCCGGTTCTTC.